This T cell receptor beta chain was sequenced during a study of shared clonotypes between healthy human individuals. This clone was seen a few times. Its antigen is not identified. General study findings and limits: Larger estimated richness was generally recorded for naive subsets relative to memory subsets. It was the few donors that limited the genetic and exposure-history diversity represented.

Germline trimming cut 7 bases from V and 4 bases from J; bases unmatched to any gene: 11. The CDR3 extends over 15 amino acids. Germline assignment: CDR1 MNHNY and CDR2 SVGAGI (reference sequence). TCRdb keeps only in-frame clones here, not all; method: immunoSEQ multiplex PCR. This repertoire shows roughly 720,000 clones, 90% found once; its top ten account for 30% to 35%. Source material: memory CD8+ T cells from PBMCs. Subset noted: CD45RO+ cells pooled with CCR7-negative TemRA cells. The TCR sequence derives from a man aged 18 to 30 in good health. Some clones in this sample may be carry-over from other donors' samples. The chain recombines TRBV6-6 with TRBJ2-3, with 7 bases fitting TRBD1. CDR3 residues: CASIEGQRRADTQYF. For the CDR3, the DNA is TGTGCCAGCATTGAGGGACAGAGGAGAGCAGATACGCAGTATTTT.